This TCR beta chain was found in a study of OX40 agonist ivuxolimab in advanced cancers. Study-level background: Patients received the agonistic anti-OX40 (CD134) antibody ivuxolimab. Study findings and constraints: The expanded peripheral T cells' antigen specificity was not determined.

Generated by immunoSEQ multiplex PCR, the TCRdb table keeps only in-frame clones and is missing some. Counted here are around 76,000 clones, about 94% occurring once; the ten biggest clones make up around 21%. Patients with autoimmune history or systemic immunosuppression were excluded. Collection of blood occurred at baseline, at cycle 4 day 1, and at cycle 7 day 1. In this sample, this clone is medium-sized. The antigen is undetermined. This CDR3 comprises 16 residues. CDR1 LNHDA and CDR2 SQIVND come from the germline V gene (reference sequence). V lost 3 bases and J 3 bases, leaving 16 bases between the germline ends.

V and J are TRBV19 and TRBJ2-3, with D tentatively TRBD1 or TRBD2 (6 bases each). The specimen comprised CD4+ or CD8+ T cells sorted from blood, sampled in a trial of the OX40 agonist ivuxolimab. The receptor was derived from an adult with an advanced solid tumor such as melanoma, head and neck, liver or kidney cancer. The CDR3 nucleotides are TGTGCCAGTAGTATTGCCGGGGGCTGGGGTACAGATACGCAGTATTTT. Protein: CASSIAGGWGTDTQYF.